Below are 27 T cell receptor beta chains sequenced from a single sample in a study of blood T cell repertoires in COVID-19. The data were produced by immunoSEQ multiplex PCR, yet TCRdb's version contains in-frame clones alone and is incomplete. The data hold about 180,000 clones, with approximately 85% observed a single time. The sample was peripheral blood. All receptors derive from a man in his 60s with acute or convalescent COVID-19.

The chain combines TRBV5-6 with TRBJ2-7; 11 bases are a match to TRBD1. There are 15 residues in the CDR3. CDR1 SGHDT and CDR2 YYEEEE come from the germline V gene. The V segment lost 0 bases and the J segment 4 bases; nucleotides outside the gene matches: 3. The DNA of the CDR3 is TGTGCCAGCAGCTTGGAGGGACAGGGGGTTTACGAGCAGTACTTC. It encodes CASSLEGQGVYEQYF. The whole variable domain, remainder taken from reference TRBV5-6 and TRBJ2-7, is DAGVTQSPTHLIKTRGQQVTLRCSPKSGHDTVSWYQQALGQGPQFIFQYYEEEERQRGNFPDRFSGHQFPNYSSELNVNALLLGDSALYLCASSLEGQGVYEQYFGPGTRLTVT.

The rearrangement joins TRBV5-1 to TRBJ2-7, with D perhaps matching TRBD2 (5 bases). Per the germline V gene, CDR1 is SGHRS and CDR2 is YFSETQ. V was cut by 5 bases and J by 7 bases, with 19 bases left in between. The CDR3 has 14 residues. CDR3 protein: CASRAGLTSREQYF. CDR3 in DNA: TGCGCCAGCAGGGCCGGACTTACCTCTAGAGAGCAGTACTTC.

V gene TRBV29-1 combines with J gene TRBJ1-1; 7 nucleotides match TRBD1. J lost 4 bases, V lost 2 bases, and 4 bases had no gene match. Germline CDR1 reads SQVTM; CDR2 reads ANQGSEA. This CDR3 region has 13 residues. The CDR3 region is CSVEKNRGTEAFF. DNA for the CDR3: TGCAGCGTTGAAAAAAACAGGGGCACTGAAGCTTTCTTT.

This clone was seen only a few times. In nucleotides, the CDR3 is TGTGCCAGCTCACGACCGACCGGGGGAACGAAGATGAACACTGAAGCTTTCTTT. Encoded protein: CASSRPTGGTKMNTEAFF. The rearrangement joins TRBV18 to TRBJ1-1, with D possibly TRBD1 on 5 matching bases. The V gene lost 4 bases and the J gene lost 0 bases, with 21 bases spanning the gap. Per germline, CDR1 KGHSH and CDR2 LQKENI. The CDR3 extends over 18 amino acids.

The CDR3 coding sequence is TGTGCCAGCAGCCGGACTCCCTACGAGCAGTACTTC. This translates into CASSRTPYEQYF. This chain joins TRBV2 and TRBJ2-7; D perhaps matches TRBD2 (5 bases). The CDR3 has 12 amino acids. The V end was cut by 6 bases, the J end by 2 bases, with 8 bases between. Germline V gene lookup returns CDR1 SNHLY and CDR2 FYNNEI.

This chain connects TRBV2 to TRBJ2-3, with 10 bases aligning to TRBD2. The ends lost 0 bases at V and 5 bases at J; junction bases unmatched: 8. CDR1 and CDR2 (germline): SNHLY, FYNNEI. The CDR3 totals 17 residues. Here the CDR3 DNA reads TGTGCCAGCAGTGAAGCGCTTAGGGCTAGCGGGAGAGATACGCAGTATTTT. Translation gives CASSEALRASGRDTQYF.

This rearrangement joins TRBV2 to TRBJ2-2; no firm D call. Germline V gene sequence: CDR1 SNHLY, CDR2 FYNNEI. The CDR3 spans 14 residues. The germline V and J ends were trimmed by 5 bases and 4 bases, with 11 bases remaining between them. The CDR3 reads CASSLNSGTGELFF. The CDR3, as DNA: TGTGCCAGCAGTCTAAACAGTGGCACCGGGGAGCTGTTTTTT.

The chain recombines TRBV7-3 with TRBJ2-2; 8 nucleotides agree with TRBD1. Germline CDR1 and CDR2: SGHTA and FQGTGA. CDR3 length: 18 amino acids. Trimming at V came to 5 bases and at J to 4 bases, leaving 15 bases not matched to a gene. CDR3 in DNA: TGTGCCAGCAGCCTTAAGCCAACAGGGGGAATCGGCACCGGGGAGCTGTTTTTT. Residues: CASSLKPTGGIGTGELFF.

The J gene is TRBJ1-6, the V gene TRBV9; tentative D call: TRBD1 (6 bases). This CDR3 spans 16 amino acids. V was clipped by 0 bases and J by 5 bases, with 12 bases between them. The V gene's germline CDR1 is SGDLS and CDR2 YYNGEE. CDR3 region: CASSVGRTENNSPLHF. CDR3 in DNA: TGTGCCAGCAGCGTAGGTCGGACAGAGAATAATTCACCCCTCCACTTT.

The count of this clone is one. Here the CDR3 reads CASSPPTLLHYGYTF. Here the CDR3 DNA reads TGTGCCAGCTCACCACCAACTTTGTTACACTATGGCTACACCTTC. V is TRBV18 and J is TRBJ1-2; D is uncertain. The CDR3 extends over 15 amino acids. Trimming shortened V by 0 bases and J by 3 bases, and 11 bases separated the two germline ends. The germline gives CDR1 KGHSH, CDR2 LQKENI.

The chain combines TRBV3-1 (or the pseudogene TRBV3-2) with TRBJ2-5, with D perhaps TRBD2 (5 bases). Looked up from germline, CDR1 is LGHDT and CDR2 is YNNKEL (reference sequence). Trimming cost V 4 bases and J 1 base, with 16 bases left between them. This CDR3 has 16 amino acids. CDR3 amino acids: CASSLGARAAQETQYF. In nucleotides, the CDR3 is TGTGCCAGCAGCCTCGGAGCCCGAGCGGCCCAAGAGACCCAGTACTTC.

This chain joins TRBV6-2 or TRBV6-3 and TRBJ2-7, with TRBD2 matching over 7 bases. J was trimmed by 4 bases and V by 5 bases; bases with no gene match: 5. The germline gives CDR1 MNHEY, CDR2 SVGEGT. The CDR3 length is 13 residues. The CDR3 DNA follows: TGTGCCAGCAGTCTGGCCGGGGGGTACGAGCAGTACTTC. This encodes CASSLAGGYEQYF.

The sample holds one count of this clone. The gene calls are TRBV6-5 and TRBJ1-4; 10 nucleotides align to TRBD1. In germline, CDR1 is MNHEY, CDR2 SVGAGI. The CDR3 contains 15 residues. The V and J ends lost 0 bases and 8 bases, in that order; junction bases with no gene match: 3. CDR3 region: CASSYSDRGKEKLFF. CDR3 DNA: TGTGCCAGCAGTTACTCGGACAGGGGGAAGGAAAAACTGTTTTTT.

CDR3 region: CASSPRTGGADTQYF. In DNA, the CDR3 is TGTGCCAGCTCACCACGGACAGGGGGTGCAGATACGCAGTATTTT. This chain uses TRBV18 with TRBJ2-3, with TRBD1 matching 10 bases. V was pared by 1 base and J by 4 bases, with 2 bases of the junction left unmatched. Germline CDR1 KGHSH, CDR2 LQKENI. This CDR3 spans 15 amino acids.

V and J are TRBV9 and TRBJ2-7, with TRBD1 identical over 9 bases. Germline trimming cut 0 bases from V and 5 bases from J; bases unmatched to any gene: 6. This CDR3 has 15 residues. Germline loops: CDR1 SGDLS, CDR2 YYNGEE. The CDR3 coding sequence is TGTGCCAGCAGCGTAGACGGACAGGGGTTCCACGAGCAGTACTTC. Protein product: CASSVDGQGFHEQYF.

The chain recombines TRBV29-1 with TRBJ2-1; 7 positions match TRBD1. The CDR3 consists of 14 residues. Trimming cost V 3 bases and J 6 bases; bases outside gene matches: 8. Germline CDR1 SQVTM, CDR2 ANQGSEA. CDR3 nucleotides: TGCAGCGTTGACCACAGGGGAACCATCAATGAGCAGTTCTTC. Its protein is CSVDHRGTINEQFF.

This chain connects TRBV18 to TRBJ2-2, with 11 bases identical to TRBD1. CDR1 KGHSH and CDR2 LQKENI come from the germline V gene. V gave up 0 bases and J gave up 4 bases; unmatched junction bases: 4. The CDR3 is 17 amino acids. CDR3 amino acids: CASSPPRTGGSTGELFF. The CDR3 region has the DNA TGTGCCAGCTCACCACCCCGGACAGGGGGCAGCACCGGGGAGCTGTTTTTT.

The V and J genes are TRBV27 and TRBJ2-3; D is unresolved. The V gene lost 3 bases and the J gene lost 6 bases, with 13 bases spanning the gap. The CDR3 has 14 residues. The germline CDR1 and CDR2 sequences are MNHEY and SMNVEV (reference sequence). This chain's CDR3 is CASSFTAPRDTQYF. The DNA for the CDR3 is TGTGCCAGCAGTTTCACTGCTCCGCGGGATACGCAGTATTTT.

This clone has just a few counts. The genes are TRBV10-3 and TRBJ2-3; perhaps TRBD2 as D (6 bases). This CDR3 is built from 14 residues. Germline V gene sequence: CDR1 ENHRY, CDR2 SYGVKD. V lost 4 bases, J lost 5 bases, and 13 bases lay in between. CDR3 in DNA: TGTGCCATCAGTGTCGGGACTGTATTAGATACGCAGTATTTT. Protein sequence: CAISVGTVLDTQYF.

The table lists this clone with a count of one. The chain links TRBV27 to TRBJ2-7; 12 positions match TRBD1. CDR3 length: 18 amino acids. Losses at the gene ends were 3 bases for V and 7 bases for J; bases not matched to a gene: 16. Germline CDR1 MNHEY, CDR2 SMNVEV (reference sequence). The DNA for the CDR3 is TGTGCCAGCAGTTTTTCGGGGACAGGGGGCTCCACGCGGGGGGAGCAGTACTTC. Translating it yields CASSFSGTGGSTRGEQYF.

The gene calls are TRBV7-6 and TRBJ2-6; no clear D gene. Germline CDR1 and CDR2: SGHVS and FNYEAQ. The ends were cut back, 2 bases at V and 0 bases at J, with 5 bases in the middle. This CDR3 comprises 15 residues. The CDR3 DNA sequence: TGTGCCAGCAGCTTATACGGCTCTGGGGCCAACGTCCTGACTTTC. This gives the protein CASSLYGSGANVLTF.

This clone appeared a few times. The gene calls are TRBV12-3 or TRBV12-4 and TRBJ1-3, with a possible D match to TRBD1 (5 bases). Trimming removed 7 bases at V and 11 bases at J, with 18 bases between. This CDR3 region has 13 residues. CDR3 coding DNA: TGTGCCAGCACCACCGGGACTGTCCTTCCCATATATTTT. Its protein product is CASTTGTVLPIYF.

The rearrangement links TRBV6-5 to TRBJ1-2, with a weak D call TRBD1 (5 bases). Trimming removed 2 bases at V and 4 bases at J, with 8 bases between. The CDR3 has 13 residues. Per the germline V gene, CDR1 is MNHEY and CDR2 is SVGAGI. The CDR3 loop is CASSYQGLYGYTF. DNA for the CDR3: TGTGCCAGCAGTTACCAGGGCCTCTATGGCTACACCTTC.

The chain has TRBV19 and TRBJ2-1, with 11 bases aligning to TRBD2. J lost 7 bases, V lost 5 bases, and 4 bases had no gene match. Looked up from germline, CDR1 is LNHDA and CDR2 is SQIVND (reference sequence). The CDR3 covers 14 residues. The CDR3 spells CASSGGLAVNEQFF. The CDR3 DNA reads as TGTGCCAGTAGTGGGGGACTAGCGGTGAATGAGCAGTTCTTC.

The CDR3 DNA reads as TGTGCCAGCAGCTTAGGCGGGACCTCTGGAAAACTGTTTTTT. As protein: CASSLGGTSGKLFF. This chain uses TRBV7-8 with TRBJ1-4; D possibly corresponds to TRBD1 (5 bases). The germline CDR1 and CDR2 sequences are SGHVS and FQNEAQ. The V gene lost 1 base and the J gene lost 10 bases, with 13 bases spanning the gap. The CDR3 length is 14 residues.

This chain connects TRBV7-9 to TRBJ2-1; no clear D gene. This CDR3 is 19 amino acids long. V lost 0 bases, J lost 0 bases, and 18 bases lay in between. CDR1 is SEHNR and CDR2 is FQNEAQ in the germline V gene (reference sequence). The CDR3 DNA reads TGTGCCAGCAGCTTAGCGCGGTCCGTCCTTACCCTCTCCTACAATGAGCAGTTCTTC. Protein: CASSLARSVLTLSYNEQFF.

The chain uses TRBV6-4 and TRBJ1-5; D remains ambiguous. Trimming took off 6 bases at V and 4 bases at J, with 4 bases between the two ends. The CDR3 extends over 11 amino acids. Looked up from germline, CDR1 is MRHNA and CDR2 is SNTAGT. The CDR3 nucleotides read TGTGCCAGCAGACAAAATCAGCCCCAGCATTTT. It specifies CASRQNQPQHF.